The T cell receptor (beta chain) under discussion was sequenced for a study of cytomegalovirus exposure and HLA in healthy donors. Profiling relied on immunoSEQ multiplex PCR, and the TCRdb table lists in-frame clones only, not all of them. The sample has roughly 200,000 clones; more than 75% are singletons. Trimming cost V 3 bases and J 6 bases, with 9 bases left between them. The CDR3 loop spans 12 amino acids. Germline lookup yields CDR1 KGHSH and CDR2 LQKENI. The sample consisted of PBMCs. This chain uses TRBV18 with TRBJ2-7, with D perhaps given as TRBD1 or TRBD2 (5 bases each). The receptor's source is a man aged 25 to 40 in good health and CMV-seropositive. The CDR3 coding sequence is TGTGCCAGCTCACCCGCCGGGGCCGAGCAGTACTTC. Amino acid sequence: CASSPAGAEQYF. The full variable domain, completed using reference TRBV18 and TRBJ2-7, is NAGVMQNPRHLVRRRGQEARLRCSPMKGHSHVYWYRQLPEEGLKFMVYLQKENIIDESGMPKERFSAEFPKEGPSILRIQQVVRGDSAAYFCASSPAGAEQYFGPGTRLTVT.